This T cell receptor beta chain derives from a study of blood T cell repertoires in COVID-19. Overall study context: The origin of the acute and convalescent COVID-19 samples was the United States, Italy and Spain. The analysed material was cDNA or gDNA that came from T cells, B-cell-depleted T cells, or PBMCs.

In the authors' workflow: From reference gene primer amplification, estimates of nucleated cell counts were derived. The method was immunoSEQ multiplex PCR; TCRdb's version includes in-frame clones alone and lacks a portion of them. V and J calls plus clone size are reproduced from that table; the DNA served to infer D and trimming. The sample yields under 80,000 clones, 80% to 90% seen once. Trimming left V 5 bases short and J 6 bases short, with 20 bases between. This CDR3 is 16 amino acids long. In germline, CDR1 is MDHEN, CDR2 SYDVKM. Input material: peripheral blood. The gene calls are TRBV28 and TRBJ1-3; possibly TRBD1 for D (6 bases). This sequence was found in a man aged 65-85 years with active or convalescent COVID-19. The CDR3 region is CASSTSGQSWSNTIYF. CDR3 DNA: TGTGCCAGCAGTACATCCGGACAGTCCTGGTCAAACACCATATATTTT. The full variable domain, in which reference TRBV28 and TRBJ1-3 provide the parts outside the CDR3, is DVKVTQSSRYLVKRTGEKVFLECVQDMDHENMFWYRQDPGLGLRLIYFSYDVKMKEKGDIPEGYSVSREKKERFSLILESASTNQTSMYLCASSTSGQSWSNTIYFGEGSWLTVV.